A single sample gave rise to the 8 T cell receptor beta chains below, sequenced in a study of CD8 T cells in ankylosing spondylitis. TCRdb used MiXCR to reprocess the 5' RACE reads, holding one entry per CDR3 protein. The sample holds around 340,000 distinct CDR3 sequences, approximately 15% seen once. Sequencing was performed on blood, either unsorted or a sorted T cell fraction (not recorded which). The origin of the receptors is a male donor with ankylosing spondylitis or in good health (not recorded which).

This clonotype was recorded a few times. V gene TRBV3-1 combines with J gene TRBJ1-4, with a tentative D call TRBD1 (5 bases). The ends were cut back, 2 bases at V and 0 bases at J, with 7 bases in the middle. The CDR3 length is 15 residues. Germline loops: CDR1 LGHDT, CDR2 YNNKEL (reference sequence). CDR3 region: CASSQKGSTNEKLFF. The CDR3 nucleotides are TGTGCCAGCAGCCAAAAGGGGTCAACTAATGAAAAACTGTTTTTT.

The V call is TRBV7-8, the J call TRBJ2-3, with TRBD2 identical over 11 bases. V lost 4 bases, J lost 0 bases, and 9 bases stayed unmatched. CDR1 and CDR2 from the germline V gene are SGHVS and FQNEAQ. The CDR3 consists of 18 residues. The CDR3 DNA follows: TGTGCCAGCAGCTCTAGACTAGCGGGGCCGACTAGCACAGATACGCAGTATTTT. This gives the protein CASSSRLAGPTSTDTQYF.

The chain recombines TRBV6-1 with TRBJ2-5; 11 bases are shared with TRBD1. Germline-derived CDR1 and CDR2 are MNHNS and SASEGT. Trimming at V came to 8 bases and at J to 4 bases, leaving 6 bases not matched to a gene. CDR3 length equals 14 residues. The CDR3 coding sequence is TGTGCCAGCGGCGGGACAGGGGGAGCAGAGACCCAGTACTTC. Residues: CASGGTGGAETQYF.

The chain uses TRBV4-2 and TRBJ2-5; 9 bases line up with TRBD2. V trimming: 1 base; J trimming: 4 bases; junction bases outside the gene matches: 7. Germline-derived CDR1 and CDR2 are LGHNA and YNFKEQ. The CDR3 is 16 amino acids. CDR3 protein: CASSQVQAGGGETQYF. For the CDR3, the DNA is TGTGCCAGCAGCCAAGTACAAGCGGGGGGAGGAGAGACCCAGTACTTC.

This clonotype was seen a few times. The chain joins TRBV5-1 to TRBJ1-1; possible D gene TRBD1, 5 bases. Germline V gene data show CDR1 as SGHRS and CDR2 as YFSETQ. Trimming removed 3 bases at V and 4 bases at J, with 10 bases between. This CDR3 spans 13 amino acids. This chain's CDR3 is CASSSNGGTEAFF. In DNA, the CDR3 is TGCGCCAGCAGCTCGAACGGGGGCACTGAAGCTTTCTTT.

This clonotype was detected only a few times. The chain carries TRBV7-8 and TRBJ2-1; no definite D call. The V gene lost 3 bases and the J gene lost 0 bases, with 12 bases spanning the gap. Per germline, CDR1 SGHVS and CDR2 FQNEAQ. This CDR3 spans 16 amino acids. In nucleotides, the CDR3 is TGTGCCAGCAGCTTTTCGTGGCAGAGCTCCTACAATGAGCAGTTCTTC. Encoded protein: CASSFSWQSSYNEQFF.

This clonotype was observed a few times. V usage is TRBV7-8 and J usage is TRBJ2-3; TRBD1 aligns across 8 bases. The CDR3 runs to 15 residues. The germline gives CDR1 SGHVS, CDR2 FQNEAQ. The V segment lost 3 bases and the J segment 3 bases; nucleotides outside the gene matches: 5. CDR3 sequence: CASSFGQGLTDTQYF. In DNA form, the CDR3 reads TGTGCCAGCAGCTTCGGACAGGGCCTGACAGATACGCAGTATTTT.

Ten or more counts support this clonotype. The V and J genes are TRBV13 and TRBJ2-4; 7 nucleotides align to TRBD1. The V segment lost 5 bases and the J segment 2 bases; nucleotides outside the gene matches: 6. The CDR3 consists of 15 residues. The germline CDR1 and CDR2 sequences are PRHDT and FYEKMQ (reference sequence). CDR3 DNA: TGTGCCAGCAGCCTAGTGACAGGGACCAAAAACATTCAGTACTTC. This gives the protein CASSLVTGTKNIQYF.